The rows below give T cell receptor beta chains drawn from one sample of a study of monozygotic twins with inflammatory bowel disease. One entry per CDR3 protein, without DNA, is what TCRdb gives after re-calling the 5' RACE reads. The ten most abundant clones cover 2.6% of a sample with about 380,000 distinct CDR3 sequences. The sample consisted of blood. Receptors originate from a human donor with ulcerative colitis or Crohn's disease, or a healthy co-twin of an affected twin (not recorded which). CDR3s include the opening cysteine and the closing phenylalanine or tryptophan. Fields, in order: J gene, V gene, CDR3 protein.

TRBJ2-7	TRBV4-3	CASSQVWGNEQYF
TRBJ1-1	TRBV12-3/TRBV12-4	CASSTQGSGYTEAFF
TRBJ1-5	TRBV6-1	CASSEGPNQPQHF
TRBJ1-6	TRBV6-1	CASSLTGGYNSPLHF
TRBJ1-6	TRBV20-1	CSARTGTGFNSPLHF
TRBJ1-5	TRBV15	CATSRETFNQPQHF
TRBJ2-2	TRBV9	CASSPPGRGWLGGELFF
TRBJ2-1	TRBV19	CASTRTRDNEQFF
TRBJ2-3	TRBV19	CASSIGDRTLQYF
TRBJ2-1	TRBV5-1	CASSADGTNNEQFF
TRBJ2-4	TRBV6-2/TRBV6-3	CASSFRTSGGAIAKNIQYF
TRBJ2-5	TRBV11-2	CASSFRLQETQYF
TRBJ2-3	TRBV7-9	CASTVALAGAYKQYF
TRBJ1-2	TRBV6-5	CASSYDRAYGYTF
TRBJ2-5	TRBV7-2	CASNPRVTTQETQYF
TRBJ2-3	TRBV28	CATKLAGDSDTQYF
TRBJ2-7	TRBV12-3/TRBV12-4	CASSLQTGIYEQYF
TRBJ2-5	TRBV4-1	CASSQGDRGKETQYF
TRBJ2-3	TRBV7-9	CASSLDTDTQYF
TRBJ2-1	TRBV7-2	CASSSRVLILTVEQFF
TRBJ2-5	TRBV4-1	CASSEKTGQETQYF
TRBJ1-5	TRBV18	CASSPGQNGNQPQHF
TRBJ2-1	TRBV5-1	CASSLVALVDEQFF
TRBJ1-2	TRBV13	CASSPGGSSFANYGYTF
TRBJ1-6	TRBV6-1	CASSGREKATYNSPLHF
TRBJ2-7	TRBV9	CASSVEGSWDSMGEQYF
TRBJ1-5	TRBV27	CASSSDIVDQPQHF
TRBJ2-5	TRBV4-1	CASSQAPLTIGRGSGETQYF
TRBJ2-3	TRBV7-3	CASSSQGSRADTQYF
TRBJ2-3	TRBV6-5	CASSYLTGTSGPPQYF
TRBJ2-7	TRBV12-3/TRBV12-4	CASSLTASTFEQYF
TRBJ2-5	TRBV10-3	CAISGRLEETQYF
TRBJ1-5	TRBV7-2	CASSLVGPYSNQPQHF
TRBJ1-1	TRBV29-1	CSVSRDRNTEAFF
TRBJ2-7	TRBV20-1	CSAEQGSWSYEQYF
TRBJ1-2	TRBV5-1	CASRRDSVNYGYTF
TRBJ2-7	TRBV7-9	CASSPIGRDRESYEQYF
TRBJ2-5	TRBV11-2	CASSSPGLAGGPTETQYF
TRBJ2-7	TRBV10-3	CATRGQGAYEQYF
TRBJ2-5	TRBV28	CASLSGGSGETQYF
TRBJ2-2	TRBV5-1	CASSFGGSNGELFF
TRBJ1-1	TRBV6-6	CASSPRGRGTEAFF
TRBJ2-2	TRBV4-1	CASGQGRTNTGELFF
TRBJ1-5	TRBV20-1	CSARDPKRAVNQPQHF
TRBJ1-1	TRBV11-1	CASCMGQASAEAFF
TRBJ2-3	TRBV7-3	CASSLQGGPLSTDTQYF
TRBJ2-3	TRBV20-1	CSARADRPTDTQYF
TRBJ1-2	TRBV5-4	CASNSPVGGGHGYTF
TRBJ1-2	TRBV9	CASSGGVYGYTF
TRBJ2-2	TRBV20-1	CSARRWDSNTGELFF
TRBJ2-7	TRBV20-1	CSARGGDRGNF
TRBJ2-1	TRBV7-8	CASSRPGLHFNEQFF
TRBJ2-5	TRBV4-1	CASSQGEIQGKTQYF
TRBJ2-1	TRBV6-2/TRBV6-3	CASSKDRFEQFF
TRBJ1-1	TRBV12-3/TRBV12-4	CASSKEGGTEAFF
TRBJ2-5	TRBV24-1	CATSEGSKRVVETQYF
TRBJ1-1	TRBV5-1	CASSSGRTGGLVNTEAFF
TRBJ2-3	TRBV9	CASSPAPGATDTQYF
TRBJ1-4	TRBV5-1	CASSLEVPIEKLFF
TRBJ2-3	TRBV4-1	CASSQAPSGANTDTQYF